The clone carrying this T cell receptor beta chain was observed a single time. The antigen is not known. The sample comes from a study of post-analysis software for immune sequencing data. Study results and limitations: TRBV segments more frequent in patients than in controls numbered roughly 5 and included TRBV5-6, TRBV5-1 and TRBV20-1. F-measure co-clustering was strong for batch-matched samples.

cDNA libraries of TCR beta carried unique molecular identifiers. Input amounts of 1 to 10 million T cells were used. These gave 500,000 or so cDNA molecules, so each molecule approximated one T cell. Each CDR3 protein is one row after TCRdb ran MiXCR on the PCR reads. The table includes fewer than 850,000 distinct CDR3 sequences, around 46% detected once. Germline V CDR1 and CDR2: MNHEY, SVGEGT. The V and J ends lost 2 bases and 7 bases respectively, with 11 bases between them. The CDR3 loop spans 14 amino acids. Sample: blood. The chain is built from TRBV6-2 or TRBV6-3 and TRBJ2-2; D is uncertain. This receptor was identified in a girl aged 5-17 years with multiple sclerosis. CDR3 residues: CASSYAQEYGELFF. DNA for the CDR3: TGTGCCAGCAGTTACGCCCAGGAATACGGGGAGCTGTTTTTT.